This is a list of T cell receptor beta chains from one sample in a study of T cell changes during pregnancy in multiple sclerosis. The method was immunoSEQ multiplex PCR; TCRdb's version includes in-frame clones alone and lacks a portion of them. The sample has over 35,000 clones; about nine tenths are singletons. The starting material was CD4+ T cells from peripheral blood mononuclear cells, obtained in the first trimester of pregnancy. The source is a female donor in good health, enrolled as a control in a pregnancy study. Both conserved end residues are part of each CDR3. A D gene is named only where the DNA matches it firmly. Clone size is not always given. Where it is, it says once, few, many or a class for expanded clones.

>TRBV5-8|TRBJ2-2|NA|TRBD1
TGTGCCAGCAGACTCCCTGGGACAGGGAACACCGGGGAGCTGTTTTTT
CASRLPGTGNTGELFF
>TRBV11-2|TRBJ1-2|NA|TRBD1
TGTGCCAGCAGCCCAAACGTAGGGGGCGCCGAAGGCTACACCTTC
CASSPNVGGAEGYTF
>TRBV4-2|TRBJ1-1|NA|NA
TGTGCCAGCAGCTCAACAGGGTACAGGGCCGACACTGAAGCTTTCTTT
CASSSTGYRADTEAFF
>TRBV2|TRBJ1-1|NA|NA
TGTGCCAGCAGGATTGACAGGTTACGAAGAAACACTGAAGCTTTCTTT
CASRIDRLRRNTEAFF
>TRBV2|TRBJ1-1|few|NA
TGTGCCAGCAGTGTACAGGGGAACACTGAAGCTTTCTTT
CASSVQGNTEAFF
>TRBV30|TRBJ2-2|NA|NA
TGTGCCTGGAAAGGCGGGGGCCGAACCGGGGAGCTGTTTTTT
CAWKGGGRTGELFF
>TRBV7-9|TRBJ2-3|NA|NA
TGTGCCAGCAGCTTAGCCGTTCAAGGGAGTACGCAGTATTTT
CASSLAVQGSTQYF
>TRBV29-1|TRBJ2-2|few|NA
TGCAGCGTTGTAATGGCCCCAAACACCGGGGAGCTGTTTTTT
CSVVMAPNTGELFF
>TRBV18|TRBJ2-7|NA|TRBD1
TGTGCCAGCTCACCACAGGTGGGACAGGGGGTATACGAGCAGTACTTC
CASSPQVGQGVYEQYF
>TRBV29-1|TRBJ1-2|NA|NA
TGCAGCGTTACCTGGCAGGGAAATGGCTACACCTTC
CSVTWQGNGYTF
>TRBV5-1|TRBJ1-4|NA|TRBD1
TGCGCCAGCAGCGTGACAGGGACTAATGAAAAACTGTTTTTT
CASSVTGTNEKLFF
>TRBV19|TRBJ2-3|once|TRBD2
TGTGCCAGTAGCAGCGGGGGGGGTAGCACAGATACGCAGTATTTT
CASSSGGGSTDTQYF
>TRBV11-2|TRBJ2-7|NA|NA
TGTGCCAGCAGCTCTCACCGAGGAGGGGACTACGAGCAGTACTTC
CASSSHRGGDYEQYF
>TRBV18|TRBJ2-7|NA|TRBD2
TGTGCCAGCTCACCTGGACTAGCGGGGGGCTACGAGCAGTACTTC
CASSPGLAGGYEQYF
>TRBV27|TRBJ1-2|NA|NA
TGTGCCAGCAGTTTAAGGGGATACTTC
CASSLRGYF
>TRBV28|TRBJ2-7|NA|TRBD1
TGTGCCAGCAGCATACAGGGGGTGAGATACGAGCAGTACTTC
CASSIQGVRYEQYF
>TRBV5-1|TRBJ2-2|few|TRBD2
TGCGCCAGCAGCTTGGTAGCGGGGGGGCCCGGGGAGCTGTTTTTT
CASSLVAGGPGELFF
>TRBV19|TRBJ2-1|NA|TRBD2
TGTGCCAGTAGTGCCCCCGGGACTAGACACAATGAGCAGTTCTTC
CASSAPGTRHNEQFF
>TRBV19|TRBJ1-6|NA|NA
TGTGCCAGTAGTATTCGCTCACTCGGGGATAATTCACCCCTCCACTTT
CASSIRSLGDNSPLHF
>TRBV11-2|TRBJ2-1|NA|NA
TGTGCCAGCAGGCGTGAGAATGAGCAGTTCTTC
CASRRENEQFF
>TRBV9|TRBJ2-6|NA|NA
TGTGCCAGCAGCGTAGTTCGCGCGGCTGGGGCCAACGTCCTGACTTTC
CASSVVRAAGANVLTF
>TRBV4-3|TRBJ2-5|NA|TRBD2
TGCGCCAGCAGCCAACGGGGGGGCCTTGCAGAGACCCAGTACTTC
CASSQRGGLAETQYF
>TRBV30|TRBJ1-1|few|NA
TGTGCCTGGGGGGAATCCGGGAGTGAAGCTTTCTTT
CAWGESGSEAFF
>TRBV7-3|TRBJ2-6|NA|NA
TGTGCCAGCAGCTCGTGGACAGTCTCTGGGGCCAACGTCCTGACTTTC
CASSSWTVSGANVLTF
>TRBV5-5|TRBJ1-2|NA|TRBD1
TGTGCCAGCAGCCCGAGGGACAGGGCCGGCTATGGCTACACCTTC
CASSPRDRAGYGYTF
>TRBV5-4|TRBJ1-1|NA|NA
TGTGCCAGCAGCCTGGGGGGGGTGAACACTGAAGCTTTCTTT
CASSLGGVNTEAFF
>TRBV19|TRBJ1-3|NA|NA
TGTGCCAGTAGGCAACAGGGCTCTGGAAACACCATATATTTT
CASRQQGSGNTIYF
>TRBV27|TRBJ1-2|NA|NA
TGTGCCAGCAGTACCGCCGGGGTAGGCTATGGCTACACCTTC
CASSTAGVGYGYTF
>TRBV5-1|TRBJ1-1|few|NA
TGCGCCAGCAGCTTGGAGGGGTGGAACACTGAAGCTTTCTTT
CASSLEGWNTEAFF
>TRBV19|TRBJ2-7|NA|TRBD2
TGTGCCAGTAACCCGGGAGGGGGCTCCTACGAGCAGTACTTC
CASNPGGGSYEQYF
>TRBV28|TRBJ1-5|NA|TRBD1
TGTGCCAGCAGTTTTACAGGGGCCAGCAATCAGCCCCAGCATTTT
CASSFTGASNQPQHF
>TRBV5-5|TRBJ1-5|NA|TRBD1
TGTGCCAGCAGCTCAGGGGGTAATAGCAATCAGCCCCAGCATTTT
CASSSGGNSNQPQHF
>TRBV7-7|TRBJ2-2|NA|TRBD1
TGTGCTAGCAGCTTAGTAAGGGGGCAGAACACCGGGGAGCTGTTTTTT
CASSLVRGQNTGELFF
>TRBV30|TRBJ1-6|NA|NA
TGTGCCTGGAGTCCGAGCTCCTATAATTCACCCCTCCACTTT
CAWSPSSYNSPLHF
>TRBV7-2|TRBJ1-1|few|NA
TGTGCCAGCAGCTTACGGACAAACCTGAACACTGAAGCTTTCTTT
CASSLRTNLNTEAFF